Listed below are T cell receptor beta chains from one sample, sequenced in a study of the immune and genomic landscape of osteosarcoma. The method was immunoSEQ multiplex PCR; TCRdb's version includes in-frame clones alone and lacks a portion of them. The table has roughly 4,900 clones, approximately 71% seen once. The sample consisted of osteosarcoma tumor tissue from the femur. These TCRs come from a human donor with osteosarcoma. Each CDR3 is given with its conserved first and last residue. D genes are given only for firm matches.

CDR3aa: CATSRVGGLEQYF; d_gene: .; v_gene: TRBV15
CDR3aa: CASSQSPGVGADTQYF; d_gene: .; v_gene: TRBV11-1
CDR3aa: CASSPPPGSGRAGEQFF; d_gene: TRBD2; v_gene: TRBV18
CDR3aa: CASSSGYTGELFF; d_gene: .; v_gene: TRBV19
CDR3aa: CASRLTDTQYF; d_gene: .; v_gene: TRBV19
CDR3aa: CASIGTRNEAFF; d_gene: .; v_gene: TRBV10-1
CDR3aa: CASSQRAGTGGRTEAFF; d_gene: TRBD1; v_gene: TRBV4-1
CDR3aa: CASSQGRADEQFF; d_gene: .; v_gene: TRBV4-3
CDR3aa: CASSERGGSGNYGYTF; d_gene: .; v_gene: TRBV25-1
CDR3aa: CASSPTSGSSYEQYF; d_gene: TRBD2; v_gene: TRBV11-2
CDR3aa: CASSLASLALFDEQFF; d_gene: .; v_gene: TRBV7-8
CDR3aa: CAWSVGADTQYF; d_gene: .; v_gene: TRBV30
CDR3aa: CASSFSPLNTEAFF; d_gene: .; v_gene: TRBV7-2
CDR3aa: CASSSAIGGRGYTF; d_gene: .; v_gene: TRBV27
CDR3aa: CASSPRGVLDEQYF; d_gene: .; v_gene: TRBV18
CDR3aa: CASSQSAGGTQYF; d_gene: TRBD2; v_gene: TRBV4-2
CDR3aa: CASKKGSEAFF; d_gene: .; v_gene: TRBV6-5
CDR3aa: CASSLNRGSDEQYF; d_gene: .; v_gene: TRBV28
CDR3aa: CASSRQGVGYEQYF; d_gene: TRBD1; v_gene: TRBV6-5
CDR3aa: CAISRDRDNQPQHF; d_gene: TRBD1; v_gene: TRBV10-3
CDR3aa: CASSLVGGRGLNNYGYTF; d_gene: TRBD1; v_gene: TRBV7-2
CDR3aa: CASSFGPPNTEAFF; d_gene: .; v_gene: TRBV7-9
CDR3aa: CASSPPSGREQFF; d_gene: TRBD2; v_gene: TRBV19
CDR3aa: CASSAVSGGLYEQYF; d_gene: TRBD2; v_gene: TRBV7-2
CDR3aa: CASSPDREGGPQHF; d_gene: TRBD1; v_gene: TRBV5-1
CDR3aa: CASSFLRGAAVEQYF; d_gene: .; v_gene: TRBV11-2
CDR3aa: CASSLGAGGFGYTF; d_gene: TRBD1; v_gene: TRBV5-1
CDR3aa: CASSLSLMGVTNYGYTF; d_gene: .; v_gene: TRBV27
CDR3aa: CASSLGAGTWDEKLFF; d_gene: .; v_gene: TRBV5-4
CDR3aa: CATSRVRDRADEQYF; d_gene: TRBD1; v_gene: TRBV15
CDR3aa: CAWSRYPNTGELFF; d_gene: .; v_gene: TRBV30
CDR3aa: CASSNGQGANEKLFF; d_gene: TRBD1; v_gene: TRBV19
CDR3aa: CASSLNRATYNEQFF; d_gene: .; v_gene: TRBV27
CDR3aa: CASASGGHNEQFF; d_gene: .; v_gene: TRBV18
CDR3aa: CASSQDRGDYNEQFF; d_gene: TRBD2; v_gene: TRBV4-1
CDR3aa: CASSLDYRAGEAFF; d_gene: .; v_gene: TRBV7-2
CDR3aa: CASGVVSDTQYF; d_gene: .; v_gene: TRBV2
CDR3aa: CASSLDPGASYNEQFF; d_gene: .; v_gene: TRBV11-3
CDR3aa: CSADSPGGDIQYF; d_gene: TRBD2; v_gene: TRBV29-1
CDR3aa: CATSRGQNAGNTIYF; d_gene: .; v_gene: TRBV15
CDR3aa: CASRWTGRANEKLFF; d_gene: .; v_gene: TRBV6-5
CDR3aa: CASSSGTGSNQPQHF; d_gene: TRBD1; v_gene: TRBV27
CDR3aa: CASSLAGGEVRTEAFF; d_gene: TRBD1; v_gene: TRBV5-1
CDR3aa: CASSRNGQGVYEQYF; d_gene: TRBD1; v_gene: TRBV19
CDR3aa: CASTLAGGSGDTQYF; d_gene: TRBD2; v_gene: TRBV19
CDR3aa: CASSEGFGSYEQYF; d_gene: .; v_gene: TRBV2
CDR3aa: CASSNLGNIGSEKLFF; d_gene: .; v_gene: TRBV19
CDR3aa: CASSPGGNEQYF; d_gene: TRBD2; v_gene: TRBV13
CDR3aa: CASSYGWRGYLTDTQYF; d_gene: .; v_gene: TRBV6-7
CDR3aa: CASSEDPGRNTEAFF; d_gene: .; v_gene: TRBV6-1
CDR3aa: CASSPRWADTQYF; d_gene: .; v_gene: TRBV11-3
CDR3aa: CSAGVLDRGGTEAFF; d_gene: TRBD1; v_gene: TRBV29-1
CDR3aa: CSATSTDTQYF; d_gene: .; v_gene: TRBV29-1
CDR3aa: CASSWDGRTGEQFF; d_gene: .; v_gene: TRBV27
CDR3aa: CASRRTGEETQYF; d_gene: TRBD1; v_gene: TRBV18
CDR3aa: CAGRTAGNEKLFF; d_gene: .; v_gene: TRBV28
CDR3aa: CSVWTGNYGYTF; d_gene: TRBD1; v_gene: TRBV29-1
CDR3aa: CASSSSSGTGYGYTF; d_gene: .; v_gene: TRBV9